This T cell receptor beta chain was sequenced for a study of OX40 agonist ivuxolimab in advanced cancers. Study-wide results and caveats: Patients with a partial response at 0.1-3.0 mg/kg had among the lowest clonal expansion.

Clones were read by immunoSEQ multiplex PCR, and TCRdb kept only the in-frame ones, dropping some. The table has about 48,000 clones, 70% to 90% seen once. To note about this clone: Its antigen is undetermined.

Looked up from germline, CDR1 is MNHEY and CDR2 is SMNVEV (reference sequence). V lost 5 bases and J lost 3; bases outside the gene matches: 8. The CDR3 loop spans 15 amino acids. The receptor was isolated from an adult with an advanced solid tumor such as melanoma, head and neck, liver or kidney cancer. Sequenced here: CD4+ or CD8+ T cells sorted from blood, sampled in a trial of the OX40 agonist ivuxolimab. The V and J genes are TRBV27 and TRBJ1-2, with TRBD1 matching over 8 bases. The CDR3 spells CASSLPRTGHYGYTF. DNA for the CDR3: TGTGCCAGCAGTCTACCCCGGACAGGGCACTATGGCTACACCTTC.